This record covers a single T cell receptor (beta chain). Use of 60 Vbeta and 13 Jbeta primers characterized the PCR. Measured with immunoSEQ multiplex PCR; TCRdb has only the in-frame clones, and not every one. The data contain about 93,000 clones, less than 80% of them singletons. The data are from a study of cytomegalovirus exposure and HLA in healthy donors. Trimming removed 6 bases from V and 7 bases from J; junction bases left unmatched: 10. CDR1 is SGHTA and CDR2 is FQGTGA in the germline V gene. This CDR3 region has 16 residues. This chain uses TRBV7-3 with TRBJ2-7; 15 nucleotides line up with TRBD2. Sequenced: PBMCs. The TCR originated in a woman aged 35 to 49 in good health and CMV-seronegative. CDR3 residues: CASSSGTSGRWEEQYF. DNA of the CDR3: TGTGCCAGCAGTTCCGGGACTAGCGGGAGGTGGGAGGAGCAGTACTTC.